This T cell receptor beta chain is drawn from a study of regulatory T cells in long-lasting Graves disease. Across the whole study: In persistent Graves' disease, antithyroid drugs had been taken for over 5 years and TSH receptor antibodies stayed positive.

CDR3-region Arm-PCR and iRepertoire HTBI primers produced the TCR beta libraries. From the multiplex PCR reads, TCRdb called clonotypes with MiXCR, one entry per CDR3 protein. Of 400,000 to 450,000 distinct CDR3 sequences detected, 23% appear once; the ten largest clones hold over 25%. CDR1 and CDR2 (germline): LNHDA, SQIVND (reference sequence). This CDR3 is built from 14 residues. The junction had 10 bases not matched to a gene; V was cut back by 6 bases and J by 7 bases. Regarding time point: persistent/refractory GD, antithyroid drugs over 5 years with positive TRAb. PBMC-derived RNA was used for the TCR library. A peripheral blood sample, around 8.6 milliliters in volume, was drawn into EDTA tubes. The table lists this clonotype with a few counts.

V usage is TRBV19 and J usage is TRBJ1-2; 8 nucleotides line up with TRBD1. Material: peripheral blood mononuclear cells (PBMCs), obtained when the disease was refractory, from a patient treated with antithyroid drugs. The sequence was obtained from a female donor with Graves disease. The CDR3 nucleotides read TGTGCCAGTAGCCATTTCCAGGGGGCACTTGGCTACACCTTC. Protein product: CASSHFQGALGYTF.